This is a list of T cell receptor beta chains from one sample in a study of radiotherapy plus CTLA-4 blockade in lung cancer. Only in-frame clones appear in the TCRdb table, and some are missing; sequencing was by immunoSEQ multiplex PCR. The table records nearly 95,000 clones, roughly 80% of them present only once. Sequencing used peripheral blood, obtained from a patient treated with radiotherapy plus ipilimumab. All receptors derive from a human donor with non-small cell lung cancer that progressed on radiotherapy plus ipilimumab. CDR3s include the opening cysteine and the closing phenylalanine or tryptophan.

J gene	V gene	CDR3 protein
TRBJ2-7	TRBV28	CASRTGLAGALSYEQYF
TRBJ2-1	TRBV4-2	CASSQERLAASYNEQFF
TRBJ2-1	TRBV19	CASRGPREGTSDEQFF
TRBJ1-4	TRBV5-4	CASRTAGTSNEKLFF
TRBJ1-3	TRBV9	CASSVQSSGNTIYF
TRBJ2-1	TRBV28	CASSFIYNEQFF
TRBJ1-1	TRBV6-1	CASSARGRGTEAFF
TRBJ2-2	TRBV9	CASSFGQGEGGELFF
TRBJ2-3	TRBV2	CASSPTADTQYF
TRBJ1-1	TRBV27	CASSPPGGKSFF
TRBJ1-2	TRBV7-9	CASSRQRDRGLGYTF
TRBJ2-1	TRBV5-4	CASSSQGYNEQFF
TRBJ1-2	TRBV28	CASSLSGNYGYTF
TRBJ2-2	TRBV29-1	CSVDAGYTGELFF
TRBJ2-7	TRBV6-5	CASSYAPSTAYYEQYF
TRBJ2-3	TRBV2	CASSETGAGTDTQYF
TRBJ2-1	TRBV7-8	CASSLDGGPEVEQFF
TRBJ2-3	TRBV5-1	CASSLELAGGATSTDTQYF
TRBJ2-2	TRBV9	CASSIDTFTGELFF
TRBJ2-7	TRBV9	CASSPGSAGASYEQYF
TRBJ1-1	TRBV6-1	CASSEVGMDTEAFF
TRBJ2-3	TRBV5-4	CASSLPAGGTTDTQYF
TRBJ2-1	TRBV7-3	CASSVNRDGGQFF
TRBJ1-2	TRBV4-1	CASSQEPTGNYGYTF
TRBJ1-4	TRBV28	CASSLRLLEKLFF
TRBJ2-3	TRBV5-1	CASSPGTDTQYF
TRBJ2-1	TRBV4-1	CASSQAGVNEQFF